This T cell receptor (beta chain) was recovered during a study of cytomegalovirus exposure and HLA in healthy donors. A remark on this clone: As yet, its antigen is unknown.

Study-wide results and limits: As a later analysis showed, a missense DCLRE1C variant was linked to trimming of TCR beta V- and J-genes.

Per germline, CDR1 LNHDA and CDR2 SQIVND (reference sequence). Trimming shortened V by 5 bases and J by 5 bases, and 15 bases separated the two germline ends. The CDR3 sequence is 14 residues long. Primers for the PCR totalled 60 Vbeta and 13 Jbeta. Clones were sequenced by immunoSEQ multiplex PCR, and TCRdb holds only the in-frame ones, with some missing. The sample carries roughly 200,000 clones, approximately 80% recorded once. Sequencing was done on a sample of PBMCs. J is TRBJ1-1 and V is TRBV19; possible D gene TRBD1, 5 bases. This clonotype originated in a female donor in good health and CMV-seronegative. The CDR3 DNA follows: TGTGCCAGTAGTTTCAGGGCTGCGAGGACTGAAGCTTTCTTT. It yields the protein CASSFRAARTEAFF.